These 28 T cell receptor beta chains came from one sample sequenced in a study of T-cell memory formation after mild COVID-19. TCRdb re-analysed the 5' RACE reads in MiXCR, keeping a single row per CDR3 protein. Counted here are 40,000 to 60,000 distinct CDR3 sequences, approximately 9% occurring once; the ten biggest clones make up approximately 12%. Sequencing was done on a sample of PBMCs or a T cell subset sorted from them (not recorded which). All receptors come from an adult woman who had mild COVID-19 (a few samples of this study predate the infection). Cell type and time point are not known.

The chain is built from TRBV5-1 and TRBJ2-5, with 8 bases that match TRBD1. V trimming: 7 bases; J trimming: 5 bases; junction bases outside the gene matches: 10. Germline CDR1 is SGHRS and CDR2 is YFSETQ. The CDR3 length is 14 residues. The CDR3 loop reads CASFRDRTSETQYF. The CDR3 bases are TGCGCCAGCTTCCGGGACAGGACGTCGGAGACCCAGTACTTC.

This clonotype was observed at least ten times. The chain recombines TRBV24-1 with TRBJ2-2; 13 nucleotides align to TRBD2. CDR3 size: 19 residues. V shed 4 bases and J 8 bases; nucleotides not matched to a gene: 15. From germline, CDR1 is KGHDR and CDR2 SFDVKD. The CDR3 loop reads CATSDPRRTSGRKTGELFF. Here the CDR3 DNA reads TGTGCCACCAGTGACCCCCGACGGACTAGCGGGAGAAAAACGGGGGAGCTGTTTTTT.

This clonotype has only a few counts. This chain uses TRBV7-8 with TRBJ2-2, with 10 positions matching TRBD2. The CDR3 length is 19 residues. Germline CDR1 SGHVS, CDR2 FQNEAQ. V lost 1 base and J lost 2; bases outside the gene matches: 10. In DNA form, the CDR3 reads TGTGCCAGCAGCTTAGGGCTAGCGGGAGTGGGGCGAAACACCGGGGAGCTGTTTTTT. It specifies CASSLGLAGVGRNTGELFF.

This clonotype was counted ten times or more. The rearrangement uses TRBV24-1 and TRBJ2-3; D remains unclear. The CDR3 consists of 14 residues. V shed 2 bases and J shed 4 bases, with 9 bases lying between them. Germline lookup yields CDR1 KGHDR and CDR2 SFDVKD. The DNA of the CDR3 is TGTGCCACCAGTGATTGGGTAAACCCAGATACGCAGTATTTT. This translates into CATSDWVNPDTQYF.

This clonotype was seen many times. The genes are TRBV20-1 and TRBJ2-2; TRBD2 aligns across 13 bases. With V trimmed by 6 bases and J by 4 bases, 5 bases remained unmatched. This CDR3 contains 15 residues. The germline CDR1 and CDR2 sequences are DFQATT and SNEGSKA (reference sequence). CDR3 bases: TGCAGTGCAAAGACTAGCGGGGGGCTCACCGGGGAGCTGTTTTTT. This sequence encodes CSAKTSGGLTGELFF.

At least ten counts were recorded for this clonotype. This chain joins TRBV29-1 and TRBJ2-1, with 11 bases aligning to TRBD2. J gave up 10 bases and V 8 bases, and 13 bases lay outside the gene matches. The germline V gene has CDR1 SQVTM and CDR2 ANQGSEA. This CDR3 has 14 residues. This chain's CDR3 is CSTLGTSGSREQFF. The DNA of the CDR3 is TGCAGCACCCTGGGTACTAGCGGGAGCAGGGAGCAGTTCTTC.

Only a few counts were recorded for this clonotype. The chain joins TRBV18 to TRBJ2-7, with 7 bases matching TRBD2. The CDR3 is 15 amino acids. The J segment lost 2 bases and the V segment lost 3 bases, leaving 7 bases of the junction unmatched. The germline CDR1 and CDR2 sequences are KGHSH and LQKENI. The CDR3 here is CASSPVASGTYEQYF. Here the CDR3 DNA reads TGTGCCAGCTCACCCGTGGCTAGCGGAACCTACGAGCAGTACTTC.

This clonotype has a handful of counts. The rearrangement joins TRBV29-1 to TRBJ1-4; D is unclear. The ends were cut back, 1 base at V and 8 bases at J, with 11 bases in the middle. The CDR3 is 13 amino acids. From germline, CDR1 is SQVTM and CDR2 ANQGSEA. The CDR3 nucleotides read TGCAGCGTTGAAGGAGGCATTGGGGAAAAACTGTTTTTT. Translated: CSVEGGIGEKLFF.

This rearrangement joins TRBV4-1 to TRBJ2-1; 12 nucleotides line up with TRBD2. Trimming cost V 4 bases and J 7 bases; bases outside gene matches: 5. The CDR3 spans 15 residues. Germline loops: CDR1 MGHRA, CDR2 YSYEKL. CDR3 amino acids: CASSPLAGGRNEQFF. Written as DNA, the CDR3 is TGCGCCAGCAGCCCTCTAGCGGGAGGGCGGAATGAGCAGTTCTTC.

This clonotype was seen a few times. The V call is TRBV14, the J call TRBJ1-1; TRBD1 agrees at 7 bases. The CDR3 contains 14 residues. With 2 bases clipped from V and 7 bases from J, the junction kept 7 bases outside the gene matches. CDR1 and CDR2 from the germline V gene are SGHDN and FVKESK. CDR3 region: CASSQRQGLSEAFF. As DNA, the CDR3 is TGTGCCAGCAGCCAAAGACAGGGCTTAAGTGAAGCTTTCTTT.

This clonotype occurred many times. The chain has TRBV11-2 and TRBJ2-3; D remains unclear. V was cut by 0 bases and J by 0 bases, with 7 bases left in between. This CDR3 is 15 amino acids long. Germline CDR1 and CDR2: SGHAT and FQNNGV. CDR3 protein: CASSLEGYSTDTQYF. The CDR3 bases are TGTGCCAGCAGCTTAGAGGGCTACAGCACAGATACGCAGTATTTT.

The genes are TRBV5-6 and TRBJ1-1; D gene unclear. This CDR3 has 16 residues. CDR1 is SGHDT and CDR2 is YYEEEE in the germline V gene. Trimming removed 2 bases from V and 1 base from J, with 15 bases in between. The CDR3 bases are TGTGCCAGCAGCTTAACGCGGTATCGAGGGAACACTGAAGCTTTCTTT. It specifies CASSLTRYRGNTEAFF.

This clonotype was seen a few times. The gene calls are TRBV9 and TRBJ2-5; TRBD2 matches 7 bases. The CDR3 is made up of 15 amino acids. Germline V lookup: CDR1 SGDLS, CDR2 YYNGEE. The J segment lost 5 bases and the V segment lost 3 bases, leaving 10 bases of the junction unmatched. CDR3 residues: CASSGGTIPGETQYF. DNA for the CDR3: TGTGCCAGCAGCGGAGGGACTATCCCGGGGGAGACCCAGTACTTC.

J is TRBJ2-1 and V is TRBV14; D is undetermined. The CDR3 has 17 residues. Trimming left V 5 bases short and J 3 bases short, with 20 bases between. Germline assignment: CDR1 SGHDN and CDR2 FVKESK. The CDR3 sequence is CASSSAFQVIGYNEQFF. The CDR3 DNA reads TGTGCCAGCAGCTCCGCCTTTCAGGTTATCGGCTACAATGAGCAGTTCTTC.

This clonotype was picked up a small number of times. V gene TRBV9 combines with J gene TRBJ1-4; D not resolved. The CDR3 consists of 14 residues. Germline CDR1 SGDLS, CDR2 YYNGEE. Deletions cut 0 bases from V and 8 bases from J, with 11 bases between. This CDR3 reads CASSVASRPEKLFF. CDR3 nucleotides: TGTGCCAGCAGCGTAGCTAGCCGACCCGAAAAACTGTTTTTT.

The chain joins TRBV11-3 to TRBJ2-7; D is possibly TRBD1 (6 bases). Germline V gene data show CDR1 as SGHNT and CDR2 as YENEEA. V was pared by 0 bases and J by 0 bases, with 12 bases between. This CDR3 region has 16 residues. The CDR3 spells CASSLETGHLSYEQYF. In DNA, the CDR3 is TGTGCCAGCAGCTTAGAAACAGGGCACCTCTCCTACGAGCAGTACTTC.

The J gene is TRBJ2-1, the V gene TRBV5-1; D ambiguous. There are 11 residues in the CDR3. The V end was cut by 0 bases, the J end by 10 bases, with 5 bases between. CDR1 and CDR2 from the germline V gene are SGHRS and YFSETQ. The CDR3 nucleotides read TGCGCCAGCAGCTTGGAACAGGAGCAGTTCTTC. Its translation is CASSLEQEQFF.

V usage is TRBV6-2 or TRBV6-3 and J usage is TRBJ2-5; D uncertain. V lost 6 bases and J lost 1, with 6 bases in between. The CDR3 consists of 12 residues. The germline CDR1 and CDR2 sequences are MNHEY and SVGEGT. The CDR3 coding sequence is TGTGCCAGCAGCCTCCTCCAAGAGACCCAGTACTTC. Its translation: CASSLLQETQYF.

V and J are TRBV27 and TRBJ1-2; 10 bases line up with TRBD1. The V gene's germline CDR1 is MNHEY and CDR2 SMNVEV (reference sequence). This CDR3 comprises 14 residues. Trimming took 5 bases from V and 3 from J; bases not matched to a gene: 3. The DNA of the CDR3 is TGTGCCAGCAGTACCGGGACAGGGGACTATGGCTACACCTTC. This encodes CASSTGTGDYGYTF.

This clonotype was detected only a few times. V is TRBV12-3 or TRBV12-4 and J is TRBJ2-3; 10 bases line up with TRBD2. CDR3 length: 13 amino acids. Trimming cost V 6 bases and J 8 bases; bases outside gene matches: 5. Written as DNA, the CDR3 is TGTGCCAGCAGAGCGGGGGGGGTCTTTACGCAGTATTTT. It codes for CASRAGGVFTQYF.

V gene TRBV3-1 combines with J gene TRBJ2-3; 8 nucleotides align to TRBD1. Trimming removed 1 base from V and 13 bases from J; junction bases left unmatched: 4. The CDR3 covers 12 residues. In germline, CDR1 is LGHDT, CDR2 YNNKEL (reference sequence). The CDR3 DNA reads TGTGCCAGCAGCCAAGGGACAGGGTCCAAGTATTTT. This sequence encodes CASSQGTGSKYF.

This clonotype was detected ten times or more. The chain is built from TRBV20-1 and TRBJ1-1; 8 bases fit TRBD1. Per germline, CDR1 DFQATT and CDR2 SNEGSKA (reference sequence). The length of the CDR3 is 17 residues. Unmatched junction bases numbered 21, after V lost 4 bases and J lost 8 bases. The CDR3 DNA sequence: TGCAGTGCTACAATTATCGGACAGGGCGCTCGTCAGAAAGAAGCTTTCTTT. Amino acid sequence: CSATIIGQGARQKEAFF.

This clonotype was recorded many times. This chain connects TRBV20-1 to TRBJ2-5, with D tentatively TRBD2 (6 bases). The V and J ends lost 6 bases and 1 base respectively, with 15 bases between them. The CDR3 totals 14 residues. Looked up from germline, CDR1 is DFQATT and CDR2 is SNEGSKA (reference sequence). In DNA form, the CDR3 reads TGCAGTGCCCTTAAGGCGGGAATCCAAGAGACCCAGTACTTC. Amino acids: CSALKAGIQETQYF.

There are many counts of this clonotype. The chain carries TRBV7-3 and TRBJ2-3; D possibly corresponds to TRBD2 (5 bases). The CDR3 runs to 13 residues. V was cut by 3 bases and J by 4 bases, with 8 bases left in between. Germline loops: CDR1 SGHTA, CDR2 FQGTGA. CDR3: CASSFGLADTQYF. DNA of the CDR3: TGTGCCAGCAGCTTCGGACTGGCAGATACGCAGTATTTT. Full variable domain (remainder filled in from reference TRBV7-3 and TRBJ2-3): GAGVSQTPSNKVTEKGKYVELRCDPISGHTALYWYRQSLGQGPEFLIYFQGTGAADDSGLPNDRFFAVRPEGSVSTLKIQRTERGDSAVYLCASSFGLADTQYFGPGTRLTVL.

This clonotype was counted only a few times. J is TRBJ2-2 and V is TRBV5-1, with TRBD1 as a possible D gene (6 bases). The CDR3 totals 11 residues. Germline V CDR1 and CDR2: SGHRS, YFSETQ. V lost 7 bases and J 8 bases, leaving 9 bases between the germline ends. The CDR3 nucleotides are TGCGCCAGCTCCGGACAGGGGGAGCTGTTTTTT. It specifies CASSGQGELFF.

Many counts were recorded for this clonotype. The J gene is TRBJ2-3, the V gene TRBV5-4; no clear D. The germline V gene encodes CDR1 SGHNT and CDR2 YYREEE (reference sequence). The CDR3 spans 12 residues. Deletions cut 4 bases from V and 3 bases from J, with 6 bases between. The CDR3 DNA sequence: TGTGCCAGCAGCATGGGAACAGATACGCAGTATTTT. It encodes CASSMGTDTQYF.

The chain links TRBV12-3 or TRBV12-4 to TRBJ2-2; either TRBD1 or TRBD2 may fit D (5 bases each). The V and J ends lost 10 bases and 7 bases respectively, with 13 bases between them. The CDR3 extends over 12 amino acids. CDR3 sequence reads: CATRMGVGELFF. For the CDR3, the DNA is TGTGCCACCCGTATGGGGGTCGGGGAGCTGTTTTTT.

The rearrangement uses TRBV24-1 and TRBJ2-1; unclear D gene. Germline assignment: CDR1 KGHDR and CDR2 SFDVKD. The ends were cut back, 3 bases at V and 1 base at J, with 15 bases in the middle. The CDR3 spans 17 residues. As DNA, the CDR3 is TGTGCCACCAGTGATGCGGACCCAGCGAGATCCTACAATGAGCAGTTCTTC. Translating it yields CATSDADPARSYNEQFF.